These T cell receptor beta chains were read from a single sample in a study of CD8+ T cells in alopecia areata. TCRdb's copy holds only in-frame clones and misses some; the assay was immunoSEQ multiplex PCR. The sample lists around 200,000 clones, 53% seen once, with more than 10% in the top ten. This sample comprised CD8+ T cells sorted from blood, obtained at week 24, from a patient treated with tofacitinib. All receptors derive from a human donor with alopecia areata. Each CDR3 is given with its conserved first and last residue. The D gene is left open where the match is weak. A row's size may be missing; if present it is once, few, many or a size class.

v_call: TRBV15
d_call: TRBD1
j_call: TRBJ1-5
clone_size: -
cdr3_aa: CATSREGTGAQPQHF
cdr3_nt: TGTGCCACCAGCAGAGAGGGGACAGGGGCACAGCCCCAGCATTTT

v_call: TRBV30
d_call: TRBD1
j_call: TRBJ1-2
clone_size: once
cdr3_aa: CAWGQGGHGYTF
cdr3_nt: TGTGCCTGGGGGCAGGGGGGACATGGCTACACCTTC

v_call: TRBV4-3
d_call: -
j_call: TRBJ1-2
clone_size: -
cdr3_aa: CASSQDRTGSYGYTF
cdr3_nt: TGCGCCAGCAGCCAAGATCGAACAGGCTCCTATGGCTACACCTTC

v_call: TRBV7-9
d_call: -
j_call: TRBJ1-6
clone_size: few
cdr3_aa: CASSLSTSDVGPLHF
cdr3_nt: TGTGCCAGCAGCCTCTCGACCAGTGATGTGGGACCCCTCCACTTT

v_call: TRBV4-3
d_call: -
j_call: TRBJ2-1
clone_size: -
cdr3_aa: CASTPEARARSEQFF
cdr3_nt: TGCGCCAGCACCCCAGAAGCTCGGGCCCGTTCGGAGCAGTTCTTC

v_call: TRBV6-1
d_call: -
j_call: TRBJ2-1
clone_size: once
cdr3_aa: CASKELPLHNEQFF
cdr3_nt: TGTGCCAGCAAAGAACTACCACTGCACAATGAGCAGTTCTTC

v_call: TRBV29-1
d_call: -
j_call: TRBJ1-4
clone_size: -
cdr3_aa: CSVGGEPNEKLFF
cdr3_nt: TGCAGCGTTGGAGGCGAGCCTAATGAAAAACTGTTTTTT

v_call: TRBV30
d_call: -
j_call: TRBJ1-3
clone_size: many
cdr3_aa: CAWKFPGNTIYF
cdr3_nt: TGTGCCTGGAAATTCCCCGGAAACACCATATATTTT

v_call: TRBV29-1
d_call: -
j_call: TRBJ2-3
clone_size: -
cdr3_aa: CSVLDLDTQYF
cdr3_nt: TGCAGCGTCCTAGATCTGGATACGCAGTATTTT

v_call: TRBV10-3
d_call: -
j_call: TRBJ2-7
clone_size: -
cdr3_aa: CAISGAFGEQYF
cdr3_nt: TGTGCCATCTCCGGGGCCTTCGGTGAGCAGTACTTC

v_call: TRBV14
d_call: TRBD1
j_call: TRBJ1-2
clone_size: -
cdr3_aa: CASRLQGDYGYTF
cdr3_nt: TGTGCCAGCAGACTGCAGGGGGACTATGGCTACACCTTC

v_call: TRBV27
d_call: -
j_call: TRBJ2-7
clone_size: -
cdr3_aa: CASSLSRGLLYEQYF
cdr3_nt: TGTGCCAGCAGTTTATCCAGGGGTCTTCTATACGAGCAGTACTTC

v_call: TRBV23-1
d_call: TRBD1
j_call: TRBJ2-7
clone_size: -
cdr3_aa: CASSQSAGTGSVYEQYF
cdr3_nt: TGCGCCAGCAGTCAATCGGCCGGGACAGGGTCTGTATACGAGCAGTACTTC

v_call: TRBV5-6
d_call: -
j_call: TRBJ2-7
clone_size: few
cdr3_aa: CASSFTGTTTVEYF
cdr3_nt: TGTGCCAGCAGCTTTACCGGGACAACGACGGTTGAGTACTTC

v_call: TRBV5-1
d_call: -
j_call: TRBJ2-1
clone_size: -
cdr3_aa: CASREGTWDEQFF
cdr3_nt: TGCGCCAGCAGAGAGGGGACTTGGGATGAGCAGTTCTTC

v_call: TRBV6-5
d_call: -
j_call: TRBJ2-6
clone_size: few
cdr3_aa: CASRKTQGANVLTF
cdr3_nt: TGTGCCAGCAGGAAAACTCAGGGGGCCAACGTCCTGACTTTC

v_call: TRBV9
d_call: -
j_call: TRBJ1-1
clone_size: -
cdr3_aa: CASSDGGGTEAFF
cdr3_nt: TGTGCCAGCAGCGACGGTGGTGGCACTGAAGCTTTCTTT

v_call: TRBV13
d_call: -
j_call: TRBJ2-7
clone_size: few
cdr3_aa: CASSEGRGVEQYF
cdr3_nt: TGTGCCAGTTCCGAGGGCAGGGGGGTCGAGCAGTACTTC

v_call: TRBV15
d_call: -
j_call: TRBJ2-2
clone_size: -
cdr3_aa: CATSRAGWGAGELFF
cdr3_nt: TGTGCCACCAGCAGAGCTGGGTGGGGGGCCGGGGAGCTGTTTTTT

v_call: TRBV30
d_call: TRBD1
j_call: TRBJ2-2
clone_size: -
cdr3_aa: CAWDRGNGAGELFF
cdr3_nt: TGTGCCTGGGACAGGGGAAATGGGGCCGGGGAGCTGTTTTTT